A single sample is the source of the 17 T cell receptor beta chains below, sequenced in a study of cytomegalovirus exposure and HLA in healthy donors. Primers included in the PCR were 60 Vbeta and 13 Jbeta primers. TCRdb keeps only in-frame clones here, not all; method: immunoSEQ multiplex PCR. The data show 99,000 or so clones, approximately 81% seen once. Sequences were obtained from PBMCs. These receptors were obtained from a man younger than 45 in good health and CMV-seronegative.

This clone was detected only a few times. CDR3 bases: TGTGCCAGCAGCTTGGCCCAAACGGGTAATCAGCCCCAGCATTTT. Its translation: CASSLAQTGNQPQHF. This chain connects TRBV5-6 to TRBJ1-5; D is ambiguous. The CDR3 is 15 residues long. The germline gives CDR1 SGHDT, CDR2 YYEEEE. V shed 0 bases and J shed 4 bases, with 11 bases lying between them.

The CDR3 bases are TGTGCCAGCAGTCGCTCCGGGACTGCCAACTCTGGAAACACCATATATTTT. It is translated as CASSRSGTANSGNTIYF. This chain links TRBV27 with TRBJ1-3; D is perhaps TRBD1 (5 bases). V was clipped by 5 bases and J by 0 bases, with 17 bases between them. The CDR3 totals 17 residues. Germline assignment: CDR1 MNHEY and CDR2 SMNVEV (reference sequence).

The chain employs TRBV23-1 and TRBJ1-2; no definite D call. TRBV23-1 is flagged as an ORF with uncertain function. This CDR3 comprises 14 residues. V was cut by 4 bases and J by 4 bases, with 13 bases left in between. The CDR3 loop is CASSPRGETYGYTF. CDR3 nucleotides: TGCGCCAGCAGTCCCCGAGGAGAAACCTATGGCTACACCTTC.

The rearrangement uses TRBV7-9 and TRBJ1-2, with 8 bases aligning to TRBD1. From germline, CDR1 is SEHNR and CDR2 FQNEAQ (reference sequence). V lost 4 bases and J lost 6; bases outside the gene matches: 7. The CDR3 loop spans 14 amino acids. Here the CDR3 DNA reads TGTGCCAGCAGCTCGACAGGGGACTTGGATGGCTACACCTTC. Amino acids: CASSSTGDLDGYTF.

J is TRBJ2-7 and V is TRBV10-2; 7 nucleotides agree with TRBD1. CDR3 length: 13 residues. V dropped 8 bases and J dropped 1; count of bases not matched to a gene: 5. Germline-derived CDR1 and CDR2 are WSHSY and SAAADI. Here the CDR3 reads CASDGDSSYEQYF. The CDR3 nucleotides are TGCGCCAGCGACGGGGACAGTTCCTACGAGCAGTACTTC.

This chain uses TRBV30 with TRBJ2-7; D not resolved. V lost 3 bases and J lost 2, with 11 bases in between. This CDR3 has 13 residues. CDR1 is GTSNPN and CDR2 is SVGIG in the germline V gene (reference sequence). CDR3 protein: CAWRPQLPYEQYF. CDR3 coding DNA: TGTGCCTGGAGACCCCAACTTCCCTACGAGCAGTACTTC.

The chain employs TRBV7-9 and TRBJ1-4; D uncertain. CDR1 and CDR2 (germline): SEHNR, FQNEAQ (reference sequence). The V gene lost 1 base and the J gene lost 7 bases, with 10 bases spanning the gap. This CDR3 has 14 residues. CDR3 residues: CASSLVATVEKLFF. For the CDR3, the DNA is TGTGCCAGCAGCTTAGTCGCCACGGTTGAAAAACTGTTTTTT.

CDR3 DNA: TGTGCCAGCAGTCTTACGGGGGTGCCAGAGCCCCAGCATTTT. This translates into CASSLTGVPEPQHF. The genes are TRBV14 and TRBJ1-5; the D gene is possibly TRBD1 (5 bases). Germline values: CDR1 SGHDN, CDR2 FVKESK. The CDR3 has 14 residues. V lost 6 bases and J lost 8, with 17 bases in between.

The genes are TRBV9 and TRBJ2-2, with TRBD2 matching over 10 bases. The ends lost 1 base at V and 2 bases at J; junction bases unmatched: 2. From germline, CDR1 is SGDLS and CDR2 YYNGEE. CDR3 length: 16 residues. CDR3 coding DNA: TGTGCCAGCAGCGTAAGCGGGAGGGCCAACACCGGGGAGCTGTTTTTT. Its translation is CASSVSGRANTGELFF.

This sequence joins TRBV5-1 and TRBJ1-3; tentatively, D is TRBD1 (5 bases). V was pared by 0 bases and J by 2 bases, with 9 bases between. Germline CDR1 is SGHRS and CDR2 is YFSETQ. The CDR3 has 15 amino acids. The CDR3 loop reads CASSLEPGAGNTIYF. CDR3 coding DNA: TGCGCCAGCAGCTTGGAACCGGGGGCTGGAAACACCATATATTTT. Together with reference TRBV5-1 and TRBJ1-3, the CDR3 gives the full variable domain: KAGVTQTPRYLIKTRGQQVTLSCSPISGHRSVSWYQQTPGQGLQFLFEYFSETQRNKGNFPGRFSGRQFSNSRSEMNVSTLELGDSALYLCASSLEPGAGNTIYFGEGSWLTVV.

Turning to this clone: A junction boundary mismatches the germline segment, possibly from a read error. The gene calls are TRBV7-9 and TRBJ2-7, with a tentative D call TRBD2 (5 bases). CDR1 and CDR2 from the germline V gene are SEHNR and FQNEAQ (reference sequence). CDR3 length: 12 amino acids. The CDR3 DNA reads as TGTTCCAGCAGCGCCCCGAGACTAGAGCAGTACTTC. The encoded protein is CSSSAPRLEQYF. Supplemented by reference TRBV7-9 and TRBJ2-7, the full variable domain reads DTGVSQNPRHKITKRGQNVTFRCDPISEHNRLYWYRQTLGQGPEFLTYFQNEAQLEKSRLLSDRFSAERPKGSFSTLEIQRTEQGDSAMYLCSSSAPRLEQYFGPGTRLTVT.

The J gene is TRBJ2-1, the V gene TRBV7-9, with D possibly TRBD2 on 5 matching bases. Germline loops: CDR1 SEHNR, CDR2 FQNEAQ (reference sequence). The CDR3 is 14 residues long. V was shortened by 3 bases and J by 4 bases, with 10 bases between the two germline ends. CDR3 nucleotides: TGTGCCAGCAGCTTTCTGGGAGAATACAATGAGCAGTTCTTC. This translates into CASSFLGEYNEQFF.

The V gene is TRBV7-2, the J gene TRBJ1-3; a possible D gene is TRBD1 (6 bases). Germline V gene sequence: CDR1 SGHTA, CDR2 FQGNSA. The CDR3 totals 14 residues. Trimming removed 5 bases from V and 1 base from J, with 9 bases in between. The CDR3 protein is CASSAQGSGNTIYF. CDR3 in DNA: TGTGCCAGCAGCGCACAGGGTTCTGGAAACACCATATATTTT.

V usage is TRBV5-4 and J usage is TRBJ2-1; 8 bases align to TRBD2. This CDR3 has 15 amino acids. The germline CDR1 and CDR2 sequences are SGHNT and YYREEE (reference sequence). V lost 5 bases, J lost 6 bases, and 10 bases stayed unmatched. CDR3 in amino acids: CASRPVSGTINEQFF. The DNA of the CDR3 is TGTGCCAGCAGGCCAGTTAGCGGGACCATCAATGAGCAGTTCTTC. Full variable domain (outside the CDR3, taken from reference TRBV5-4 and TRBJ2-1): ETGVTQSPTHLIKTRGQQVTLRCSSQSGHNTVSWYQQALGQGPQFIFQYYREEENGRGNFPPRFSGLQFPNYSSELNVNALELDDSALYLCASRPVSGTINEQFFGPGTRLTVL.

The V gene is TRBV7-2, the J gene TRBJ2-7, with 9 bases lining up with TRBD1. Trimming at V came to 2 bases and at J to 0 bases, leaving 11 bases not matched to a gene. This CDR3 has 18 residues. Germline assignment: CDR1 SGHTA and CDR2 FQGNSA. The CDR3 coding sequence is TGTGCCAGCAGCTTAAACAGGGGGCTAATATTAAGCTCCTACGAGCAGTACTTC. Translated, it gives CASSLNRGLILSSYEQYF.

This chain connects TRBV11-2 to TRBJ2-7; the D gene is possibly TRBD1 (6 bases). Trimming shortened V by 6 bases and J by 2 bases, and 14 bases separated the two germline ends. This CDR3 is built from 14 residues. Per germline, CDR1 SGHAT and CDR2 FQNNGV. The CDR3 spells CASSRTVGAYEQYF. CDR3 coding DNA: TGTGCCAGCAGTAGGACAGTCGGTGCCTACGAGCAGTACTTC.

The V and J genes are TRBV7-9 and TRBJ2-3; 9 bases map to TRBD2. Losses at the gene ends were 0 bases for V and 4 bases for J; bases not matched to a gene: 5. The germline V gene encodes CDR1 SEHNR and CDR2 FQNEAQ (reference sequence). This CDR3 contains 16 residues. CDR3 sequence reads: CASSLALSGRSDTQYF. The CDR3 DNA follows: TGTGCCAGCAGCTTAGCGCTTAGCGGGAGATCAGATACGCAGTATTTT.